What follows are 8 T cell receptor beta chains derived from one specimen sequenced in a study of blood T cell repertoires in COVID-19. Sequencing was performed with immunoSEQ multiplex PCR; in TCRdb, only in-frame clones are kept and a portion is missing. In the table there are around 100,000 clones, less than 80% of which are singletons. The sample taken for sequencing was peripheral blood. These receptors were taken from a man in his 70s with active or convalescent COVID-19.

This clone has a handful of counts. The chain recombines TRBV2 with TRBJ2-5; TRBD1 agrees at 8 bases. The germline gives CDR1 SNHLY, CDR2 FYNNEI. The CDR3 loop spans 12 amino acids. V lost 6 bases, J lost 3 bases, and 0 bases stayed unmatched. The CDR3 reads CASRTGEETQYF. CDR3 sequence (DNA): TGTGCCAGCAGGACAGGGGAAGAGACCCAGTACTTC.

The chain has TRBV30 and TRBJ1-1; weak D call: TRBD1 (6 bases). The length of the CDR3 is 15 residues. Per germline, CDR1 GTSNPN and CDR2 SVGIG (reference sequence). V was pared by 4 bases and J by 5 bases, with 20 bases between. CDR3 protein: CAWIDGDRRTTEAFF. The CDR3 DNA sequence: TGTGCCTGGATCGATGGAGACAGGCGAACGACTGAAGCTTTCTTT.

This rearrangement joins TRBV28 to TRBJ1-6; unclear D gene. The CDR3 loop spans 12 amino acids. Trimming removed 5 bases from V and 10 bases from J, with 9 bases in between. Germline V lookup: CDR1 MDHEN, CDR2 SYDVKM. The CDR3 DNA reads TGTGCCAGCAGTCCCCCGGGGTCACCCCTCCACTTT. Its translation: CASSPPGSPLHF.

This chain uses TRBV5-1 with TRBJ1-1, with D possibly TRBD1 on 6 matching bases. The CDR3 spans 16 residues. The germline V and J ends were trimmed by 7 bases and 1 base, with 20 bases remaining between them. In germline, CDR1 is SGHRS, CDR2 YFSETQ. CDR3 sequence: CASASERGRTNTEAFF. The CDR3 DNA sequence: TGCGCCAGCGCGTCCGAGCGGGGGCGTACGAACACTGAAGCTTTCTTT. The full variable domain, with the rest looked up from reference TRBV5-1 and TRBJ1-1, is KAGVTQTPRYLIKTRGQQVTLSCSPISGHRSVSWYQQTPGQGLQFLFEYFSETQRNKGNFPGRFSGRQFSNSRSEMNVSTLELGDSALYLCASASERGRTNTEAFFGQGTRLTVV.

The chain couples TRBV16 to TRBJ1-2, with 7 bases identical to TRBD1. The CDR3 has 14 residues. The V and J ends lost 5 bases and 8 bases, in that order; junction bases with no gene match: 11. Germline lookup yields CDR1 KGHSY and CDR2 FQNENV. CDR3 nucleotide sequence: TGTGCCAGCAGCAGGGACAGATCCGCCTGGGGCTACACCTTC. Protein product: CASSRDRSAWGYTF.

The J gene is TRBJ1-1, the V gene TRBV5-4, with D possibly TRBD1 on 5 matching bases. Trimming left V 0 bases short and J 4 bases short, with 7 bases between. The CDR3 covers 13 residues. Per germline, CDR1 SGHNT and CDR2 YYREEE (reference sequence). The CDR3 region has the DNA TGTGCCAGCAGCTTGGAGGGGCCCACTGAAGCTTTCTTT. Amino acids: CASSLEGPTEAFF.

This clone was seen more than once but under ten times. V is TRBV30 and J is TRBJ1-2, with TRBD1 matching over 9 bases. J was trimmed by 7 bases and V by 4 bases; bases with no gene match: 7. The CDR3 contains 13 residues. Germline V CDR1 and CDR2: GTSNPN, SVGIG (reference sequence). The CDR3 region is CAWTTQGAAGYTF. CDR3 bases: TGTGCCTGGACCACACAGGGGGCTGCTGGCTACACCTTC. The full variable domain, in which reference TRBV30 and TRBJ1-2 provide the parts outside the CDR3, is SQTIHQWPATLVQPVGSPLSLECTVEGTSNPNLYWYRQAAGRGLQLLFYSVGIGQISSEVPQNLSASRPQDRQFILSSKKLLLSDSGFYLCAWTTQGAAGYTFGSGTRLTVV.

V and J are TRBV27 and TRBJ1-1, with no clear D. Germline-derived CDR1 and CDR2 are MNHEY and SMNVEV (reference sequence). CDR3 length equals 12 residues. The germline V and J ends were trimmed by 4 bases and 3 bases, with 6 bases remaining between them. The CDR3 is CASSSGYTEAFF. CDR3 nucleotide sequence: TGTGCCAGCAGTTCCGGGTACACTGAAGCTTTCTTT.